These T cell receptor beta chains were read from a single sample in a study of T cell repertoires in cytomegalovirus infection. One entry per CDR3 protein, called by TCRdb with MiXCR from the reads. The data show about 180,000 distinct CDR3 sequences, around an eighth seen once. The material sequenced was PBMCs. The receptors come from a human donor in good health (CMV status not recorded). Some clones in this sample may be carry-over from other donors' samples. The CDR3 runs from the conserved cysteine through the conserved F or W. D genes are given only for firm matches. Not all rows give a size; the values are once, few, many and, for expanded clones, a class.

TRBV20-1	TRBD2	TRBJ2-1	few	CSARTSGRSYSYNEQFF	TGCAGTGCTAGGACTAGCGGGAGATCCTACTCCTACAATGAGCAGTTCTTC
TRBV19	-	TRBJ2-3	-	CASSRGERNTDTQYF	TGTGCCAGTAGTCGGGGCGAGCGGAACACAGATACGCAGTATTTT
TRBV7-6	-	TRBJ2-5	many	CASSSWGGGETQYF	TGTGCCAGCAGCTCCTGGGGAGGAGGAGAGACCCAGTACTTC
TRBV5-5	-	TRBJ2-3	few	CASRTTQDRRTDTQYF	TGTGCCAGCAGAACGACCCAGGACAGAAGAACAGATACGCAGTATTTT
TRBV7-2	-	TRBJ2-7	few	CASSSPESSYEQYF	TGTGCCAGCAGCTCCCCGGAGAGCTCCTACGAGCAGTACTTC
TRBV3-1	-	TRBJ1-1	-	CASSQEGGRTEAFF	TGTGCCAGCAGCCAAGAAGGGGGGCGAACTGAAGCTTTCTTT
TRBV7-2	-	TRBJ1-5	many	CASSLGGRGPQHF	TGTGCCAGCAGCTTAGGAGGGCGTGGGCCCCAGCATTTT
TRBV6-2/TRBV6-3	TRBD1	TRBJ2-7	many	CASSFDTGASLYEQYF	TGTGCCAGCAGTTTCGATACAGGGGCTTCCCTATACGAGCAGTACTTC
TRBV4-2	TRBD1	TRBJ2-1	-	CASSQEGTVEFF	TGTGCCAGCAGCCAAGAAGGGACAGTGGAGTTCTTC
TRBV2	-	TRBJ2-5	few	CASSELRETQYF	TGTGCCAGCAGTGAGTTGAGGGAGACCCAGTACTTC
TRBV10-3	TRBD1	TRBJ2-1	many	CAISDPRRTGADDEQFF	TGTGCCATCAGTGACCCCCGGCGCACAGGGGCGGACGATGAGCAGTTCTTC
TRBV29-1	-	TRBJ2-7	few	CSVGVFLKPYEQYF	TGCAGCGTTGGGGTCTTCCTTAAGCCCTACGAGCAGTACTTC
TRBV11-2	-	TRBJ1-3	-	CASSLKPFGNTIYF	TGTGCCAGCAGCCTGAAGCCCTTTGGAAACACCATATATTTT
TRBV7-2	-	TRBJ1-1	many	CASSLLAGAEAFF	TGTGCCAGCAGCTTACTCGCGGGGGCGGAAGCTTTCTTT
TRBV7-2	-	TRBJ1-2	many	CASSLVRGALDGYTF	TGTGCCAGCAGCTTAGTCAGGGGCGCATTAGACGGCTACACCTTC
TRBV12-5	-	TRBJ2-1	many	CASGPGEWEQFF	TGTGCTAGTGGTCCGGGGGAGTGGGAGCAGTTCTTC
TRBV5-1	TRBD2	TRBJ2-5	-	CASSLGLAGTETQYF	TGCGCCAGCAGCTTGGGGCTAGCGGGGACAGAGACCCAGTACTTC
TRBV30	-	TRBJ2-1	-	CAWKVGFAPNEQFF	TGTGCCTGGAAAGTGGGATTCGCCCCCAATGAGCAGTTCTTC
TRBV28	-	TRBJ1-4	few	CASSLLGGAGLQEKLFF	TGTGCCAGCAGTTTACTCGGAGGAGCGGGTCTTCAGGAAAAACTGTTTTTT
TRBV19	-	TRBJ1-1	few	CASRFSTEAFF	TGTGCCAGCAGGTTCTCCACTGAAGCTTTCTTT
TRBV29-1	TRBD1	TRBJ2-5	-	CSVEGDRGPETQYF	TGCAGCGTTGAAGGGGACAGGGGACCAGAGACCCAGTACTTC
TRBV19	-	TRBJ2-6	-	CASSIRGSGANVLTF	TGTGCCAGTAGTATTCGGGGCTCTGGGGCCAACGTCCTGACTTTC
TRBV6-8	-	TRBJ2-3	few	CASVRFSGDTQYF	TGTGCCTCGGTCCGGTTTTCGGGGGATACGCAGTATTTT
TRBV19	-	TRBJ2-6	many	CASSNAGQLSAGANVLTF	TGTGCCAGTAGTAACGCGGGACAGTTATCCGCTGGGGCCAACGTCCTGACTTTC
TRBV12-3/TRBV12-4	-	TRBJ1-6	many	CASRYLALGPNSPLHF	TGTGCCAGCAGGTACCTCGCCTTGGGGCCTAATTCACCCCTCCACTTT
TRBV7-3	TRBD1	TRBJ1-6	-	CASSLGTGGGSPLHF	TGTGCCAGCAGCTTAGGGACAGGGGGTGGTTCACCCCTCCACTTT
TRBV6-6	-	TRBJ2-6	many	CASSYGNFQSGANVLTF	TGTGCCAGCAGTTACGGTAACTTCCAATCTGGGGCCAACGTCCTGACTTTC
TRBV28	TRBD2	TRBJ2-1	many	CASSPVLAGGYNEQFF	TGTGCCAGCAGCCCCGTACTAGCGGGAGGCTACAATGAGCAGTTCTTC
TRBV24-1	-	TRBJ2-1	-	CATSPDRGDEQFF	TGTGCCACCAGCCCGGACCGCGGGGATGAGCAGTTCTTC
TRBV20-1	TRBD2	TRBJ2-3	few	CSARAYSGHRDTQYF	TGCAGTGCTAGAGCCTATAGCGGGCACAGAGATACGCAGTATTTT
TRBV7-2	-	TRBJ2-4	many	CASSLGGSRGDIQYF	TGTGCCAGCAGCTTAGGGGGGAGCCGTGGGGACATTCAGTACTTC
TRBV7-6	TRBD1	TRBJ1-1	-	CASSLSGTGEAFF	TGTGCCAGCAGCTTATCTGGGACAGGGGAAGCTTTCTTT
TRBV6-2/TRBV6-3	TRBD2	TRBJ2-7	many	CASSALGGSGNTYEQYF	TGTGCCAGCAGTGCGCTCGGGGGTAGCGGGAACACCTACGAGCAGTACTTC
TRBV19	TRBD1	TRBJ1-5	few	CASRGTERYQPQHF	TGTGCCAGCCGCGGGACAGAGCGATATCAGCCCCAGCATTTT
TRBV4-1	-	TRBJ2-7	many	CASSQDLKGEQYF	TGCGCCAGCAGCCAAGATTTGAAGGGCGAGCAGTACTTC
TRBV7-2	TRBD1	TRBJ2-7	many	CASSLRGAGTGGPYEQYF	TGTGCCAGCAGCTTACGGGGTGCCGGGACAGGGGGGCCCTACGAGCAGTACTTC
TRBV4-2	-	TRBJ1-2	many	CASSQDHIVANYGYTF	TGTGCCAGCAGCCAAGATCACATCGTAGCTAACTATGGCTACACCTTC
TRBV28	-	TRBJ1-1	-	CASRRTEAFF	TGTGCCAGCAGGCGGACTGAAGCTTTCTTT
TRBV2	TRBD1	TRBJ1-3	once	CASSAFAGTAGNTIYF	TGTGCCAGCAGTGCGTTCGCCGGGACAGCTGGAAACACCATATATTTT
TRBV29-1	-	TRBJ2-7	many	CSVALGYEQYF	TGCAGCGTTGCATTGGGCTACGAGCAGTACTTC